This TCR beta chain derives from a study of technical replicates of blood from a handful of donors. Libraries were prepared by immunoSEQ multiplex PCR; TCRdb keeps only in-frame clonotypes and omits some of them. The sample has 75,000 to 95,000 clones; 90% to 96% are singletons. V shed 6 bases and J 2 bases; nucleotides not matched to a gene: 8. Germline V CDR1 and CDR2: MNHNS, SASEGT. CDR3 length: 15 residues. The rearrangement links TRBV6-1 to TRBJ2-7; 9 nucleotides match TRBD1. Source material: T cells isolated from PBMCs. The sequence came from a human donor in good health. CDR3 nucleotide sequence: TGTGCCAGCAGGCTTGCATGGGACAGGGCCTACGAGCAGTACTTC. Amino acid sequence: CASRLAWDRAYEQYF.